Here is one T cell receptor (beta chain) with its context. Authors' analysis steps: Estimated nucleated cell counts came from reference gene primer amplification. Data came from immunoSEQ multiplex PCR; TCRdb stores just in-frame clones and leaves some out. That table furnishes V, J and clone size, whereas the DNA furnished D and trimming. The sample lists about 260,000 clones, over 75% seen once, with 10% to 15% in the top ten. This sample is drawn from a study of blood T cell repertoires in COVID-19. Study as a whole: Samples came from the United States, Italy and Spain, spanning acute and convalescent COVID-19. T cells, B-cell-depleted T cells, or PBMCs provided the cDNA or gDNA that served as material.

This sequence was found in a human donor in a cohort sampled during active COVID-19. The sequenced sample consisted of peripheral blood.

CDR3 loop: CAISEAGAADTQYF. CDR3 bases: TGTGCCATCAGTGAGGCGGGAGCAGCAGATACGCAGTATTTT. This rearrangement joins TRBV10-3 to TRBJ2-3; 7 bases line up with TRBD2. J was trimmed by 4 bases and V by 2 bases; bases with no gene match: 3. The germline CDR1 and CDR2 sequences are ENHRY and SYGVKD. This CDR3 is built from 14 residues.